This TCR beta chain was captured by sequencing in a study of siplizumab effects on memory and regulatory T cells. Findings and limits, study-wide: Memory cells that were CD4+ and unstimulated gave rise to alloreactive sequences, which siplizumab significantly reduced. With siplizumab, mappable alloreactive CD4+ clones averaged approximately 69% Treg-derived, versus 25% to 30% in controls. Contribution to the alloresponse seemed major for naive T cells, which also seemed more diverse than memory cells.

The germline V gene encodes CDR1 LNHNV and CDR2 YYDKDF (reference sequence). V was shortened by 3 bases and J by 8 bases, with 17 bases between the two germline ends. This CDR3 has 16 residues. Concerning this clone: The antigen remains unidentified.

The assay was immunoSEQ multiplex PCR, and TCRdb's table has in-frame clones only and misses some. The sample records 90,000 to 110,000 clones, around 93% being singletons. The source is a human donor in good health. The chain combines TRBV15 with TRBJ1-6; the D gene is possibly TRBD1 (5 bases). The source material was CD4+ T cells sorted from blood. The CDR3 here is CATSSTGGAEYSPLHF. The CDR3 nucleotides read TGTGCCACCAGCAGTACGGGGGGAGCCGAGTATTCACCCCTCCACTTT.